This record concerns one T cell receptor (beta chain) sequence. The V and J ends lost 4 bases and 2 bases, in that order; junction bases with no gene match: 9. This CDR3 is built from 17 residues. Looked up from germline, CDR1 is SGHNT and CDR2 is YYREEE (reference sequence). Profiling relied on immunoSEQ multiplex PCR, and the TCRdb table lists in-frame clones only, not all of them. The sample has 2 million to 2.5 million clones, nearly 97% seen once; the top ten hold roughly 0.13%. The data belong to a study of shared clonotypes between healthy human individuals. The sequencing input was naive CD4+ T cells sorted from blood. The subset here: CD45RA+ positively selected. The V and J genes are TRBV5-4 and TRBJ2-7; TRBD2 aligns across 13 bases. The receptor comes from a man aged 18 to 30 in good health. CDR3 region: CASSPGLAGTTTYEQYF. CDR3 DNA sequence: TGTGCCAGCAGCCCGGGACTAGCGGGGACAACCACCTACGAGCAGTACTTC.